The 14 T cell receptor beta chains listed next were all sequenced from one sample in a study of cytomegalovirus exposure and HLA in healthy donors. The PCR contained 60 Vbeta and 13 Jbeta primers. TCRdb's table, derived via immunoSEQ multiplex PCR, lists solely in-frame clones and lacks some. This sample has 150,000 to 200,000 clones, with 65% to 90% found just once. Sample: PBMCs. Receptors were obtained from a woman aged 45-60 years in good health and CMV-seronegative.

The chain links TRBV5-1 to TRBJ2-1; maybe TRBD1 (6 bases). V dropped 0 bases and J dropped 8 bases, with 12 bases sitting between them. Germline V gene lookup returns CDR1 SGHRS and CDR2 YFSETQ. The CDR3 totals 14 residues. The CDR3 nucleotides read TGCGCCAGCAGCTTGGTGACGGCAGGGGATGAGCAGTTCTTC. This codes for CASSLVTAGDEQFF.

V is TRBV2 and J is TRBJ2-7; a weak D match, TRBD2 (5 bases). Trimming cost V 10 bases and J 2 bases, with 12 bases left between them. CDR1 SNHLY and CDR2 FYNNEI come from the germline V gene. The CDR3 loop spans 12 amino acids. The DNA for the CDR3 is TGTGCCAAGAAGGAAGCGGCCTACGAGCAGTACTTC. Encoded protein: CAKKEAAYEQYF.

This chain connects TRBV6-1 to TRBJ1-2, with 7 bases fitting TRBD1. The CDR3 loop spans 13 amino acids. Losses at the gene ends were 5 bases for V and 6 bases for J; bases not matched to a gene: 6. The germline CDR1 and CDR2 sequences are MNHNS and SASEGT. Here the CDR3 DNA reads TGTGCCAGCAGTTCCGACAGGGTAAATGGCTACACCTTC. Translated, it gives CASSSDRVNGYTF.

The chain employs TRBV4-1 and TRBJ2-3; D is uncertain. CDR1 MGHRA and CDR2 YSYEKL come from the germline V gene. The CDR3 spans 13 residues. Trimming removed 5 bases from V and 1 base from J, with 7 bases in between. The CDR3: CASSGSGTDTQYF. CDR3 nucleotide sequence: TGCGCCAGCAGCGGCAGCGGCACAGATACGCAGTATTTT.

V gene TRBV30 combines with J gene TRBJ1-5, with a possible D match to TRBD1 (6 bases). CDR3 length: 15 residues. From germline, CDR1 is GTSNPN and CDR2 SVGIG (reference sequence). Between the trimmed V and J ends, which lost 3 bases and 3 bases, there was a span of 15 bases. For the CDR3, the DNA is TGTGCCTGGAGCGCGATGGGGGCTTCCAATCAGCCCCAGCATTTT. Protein product: CAWSAMGASNQPQHF.

This chain links TRBV27 with TRBJ2-1; 12 nucleotides match TRBD2. With 5 bases clipped from V and 5 bases from J, the junction kept 1 base outside the gene matches. This CDR3 is built from 14 residues. CDR1 is MNHEY, CDR2 SMNVEV, per germline (reference sequence). CDR3: CASSRLAGDNEQFF. CDR3 nucleotides: TGTGCCAGCAGTCGACTAGCGGGAGACAATGAGCAGTTCTTC.

This chain joins TRBV9 and TRBJ1-6, with TRBD1 as a possible D gene (5 bases). The CDR3 spans 14 residues. Germline V gene data show CDR1 as SGDLS and CDR2 as YYNGEE. Trimming left V 6 bases short and J 7 bases short, with 14 bases between. The CDR3 DNA reads as TGTGCCAGCAACGGCCCAGGGCCAAATTCACCCCTCCACTTT. It codes for CASNGPGPNSPLHF. Full variable domain (outside the CDR3, taken from reference TRBV9 and TRBJ1-6): DSGVTQTPKHLITATGQRVTLRCSPRSGDLSVYWYQQSLDQGLQFLIQYYNGEERAKGNILERFSAQQFPDLHSELNLSSLELGDSALYFCASNGPGPNSPLHFGNGTRLTVT.

The V gene is TRBV28, the J gene TRBJ2-5, with D maybe TRBD1 (5 bases). V was cut by 6 bases and J by 5 bases, with 7 bases left in between. In germline, CDR1 is MDHEN, CDR2 SYDVKM. CDR3 size: 11 residues. CDR3 protein: CASSYRETQYF. The CDR3 DNA follows: TGTGCCAGCAGCTACAGGGAGACCCAGTACTTC.

The chain combines TRBV29-1 with TRBJ2-5; TRBD2 is a possible D gene (5 bases). The V gene's germline CDR1 is SQVTM and CDR2 ANQGSEA. The length of the CDR3 is 16 residues. Trimming cost V 0 bases and J 5 bases, with 19 bases left between them. CDR3 region: CSVEDFATSIPETQYF. Written as DNA, the CDR3 is TGCAGCGTTGAAGATTTCGCCACTAGTATCCCCGAGACCCAGTACTTC.

J is TRBJ2-5 and V is TRBV28, with D possibly matching TRBD2 (5 bases). The CDR3 is 15 amino acids. Trimming removed 3 bases from V and 5 bases from J, with 16 bases in between. CDR1 and CDR2 (germline): MDHEN, SYDVKM. The CDR3 nucleotides are TGTGCCAGCAGTTTTCTTGGCGAGGGTGTGGAGACCCAGTACTTC. Amino acids: CASSFLGEGVETQYF. Full variable domain (rest looked up from reference TRBV28 and TRBJ2-5): DVKVTQSSRYLVKRTGEKVFLECVQDMDHENMFWYRQDPGLGLRLIYFSYDVKMKEKGDIPEGYSVSREKKERFSLILESASTNQTSMYLCASSFLGEGVETQYFGPGTRLLVL.

DNA for the CDR3: TGTGCCAGCACCCGGGACAGCCGACGCAATCAGCCCCAGCATTTT. Protein product: CASTRDSRRNQPQHF. The chain carries TRBV28 and TRBJ1-5; 7 positions match TRBD1. The CDR3 is 15 residues long. After removal of 7 bases from V and 2 bases from J, the junction contained 8 bases not matched to a gene. In germline, CDR1 is MDHEN, CDR2 SYDVKM. Together with reference TRBV28 and TRBJ1-5, the CDR3 gives the full variable domain: DVKVTQSSRYLVKRTGEKVFLECVQDMDHENMFWYRQDPGLGLRLIYFSYDVKMKEKGDIPEGYSVSREKKERFSLILESASTNQTSMYLCASTRDSRRNQPQHFGDGTRLSIL.

This chain links TRBV29-1 with TRBJ1-1, with 7 bases fitting TRBD1. The CDR3 is 15 amino acids. The germline gives CDR1 SQVTM, CDR2 ANQGSEA. V trimming: 3 bases; J trimming: 6 bases; junction bases outside the gene matches: 13. The DNA of the CDR3 is TGCAGCGTTGAGAAGGCCGCCTGGGGACAGTCTGAAGCTTTCTTT. Amino acids: CSVEKAAWGQSEAFF. Full variable domain (remainder filled in from reference TRBV29-1 and TRBJ1-1): SAVISQKPSRDICQRGTSLTIQCQVDSQVTMMFWYRQQPGQSLTLIATANQGSEATYESGFVIDKFPISRPNLTFSTLTVSNMSPEDSSIYLCSVEKAAWGQSEAFFGQGTRLTVV.

The chain is built from TRBV28 and TRBJ2-2; D is ambiguous. The germline CDR1 and CDR2 sequences are MDHEN and SYDVKM. Deletions cut 10 bases from V and 4 bases from J, with 13 bases between. The CDR3 is made up of 13 amino acids. The CDR3 protein is CAIQAPGTGELFF. CDR3 DNA: TGTGCCATCCAAGCCCCAGGCACCGGGGAGCTGTTTTTT.

The DNA for the CDR3 is TGTGCCAGCAGGGCGGGACTACAAAACGGGGGAACCTACGAGCAGTACTTC. This translates into CASRAGLQNGGTYEQYF. This chain links TRBV28 with TRBJ2-7, with TRBD2 matching over 7 bases. V shed 6 bases, J shed 2 bases, and the junction held 16 bases outside the gene matches. There are 17 residues in the CDR3. Germline V CDR1 and CDR2: MDHEN, SYDVKM.